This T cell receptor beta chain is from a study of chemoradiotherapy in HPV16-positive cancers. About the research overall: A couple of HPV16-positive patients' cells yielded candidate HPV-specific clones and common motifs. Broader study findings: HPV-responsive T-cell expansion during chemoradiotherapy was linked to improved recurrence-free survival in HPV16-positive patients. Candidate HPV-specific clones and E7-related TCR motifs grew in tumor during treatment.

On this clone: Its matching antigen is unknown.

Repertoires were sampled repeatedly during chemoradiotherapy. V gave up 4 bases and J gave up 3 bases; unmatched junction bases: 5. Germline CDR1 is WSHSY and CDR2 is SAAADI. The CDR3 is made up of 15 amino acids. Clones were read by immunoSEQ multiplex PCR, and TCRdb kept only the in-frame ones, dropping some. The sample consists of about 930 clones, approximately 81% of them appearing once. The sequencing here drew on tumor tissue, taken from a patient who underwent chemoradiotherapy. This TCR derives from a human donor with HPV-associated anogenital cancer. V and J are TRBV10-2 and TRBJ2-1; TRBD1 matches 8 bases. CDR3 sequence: CASSARQGRYNEQFF. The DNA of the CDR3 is TGCGCCAGCAGTGCCCGACAGGGGCGCTACAATGAGCAGTTCTTC.